The T cell receptor (beta chain) under discussion was sequenced for a study of metastatic and nonmetastatic thyroid tumors. Study context: Repertoire comparison spanned blood and tumor or nodule tissue of malignant and benign thyroid patients.

The entire patient cohort was treatment-naive prior to thyroid surgery. This clone was counted between two and nine times. TCRdb reanalyzed the PCR reads via MiXCR. The table has 20,000 to 25,000 clones, about 10% seen once. The TCR comes from a female donor with papillary thyroid cancer or a benign thyroid nodule (not recorded which). Some clones in this sample may be carry-over from other donors' samples. Sequencing was done on a sample of blood.

The CDR3 nucleotides read TGTGCCAGTAATGACAGACCTACTAACTATGGCTACACCTTC. Its translation is CASNDRPTNYGYTF. The V call is TRBV19, the J call TRBJ1-2; D possibly corresponds to TRBD1 (5 bases). CDR3 length: 14 amino acids. V was cut by 7 bases and J by 0 bases, with 12 bases left in between. Germline CDR1 is LNHDA and CDR2 is SQIVND (reference sequence).